This TCR beta chain came from a study of blood T cell repertoires in COVID-19. The wider study: Both acute and convalescent COVID-19 samples were obtained from the United States, Italy and Spain. In each case, the material was cDNA or gDNA derived from T cells, B-cell-depleted T cells, or PBMCs.

How the authors handled the data: Reference gene primer amplification in the assay estimated nucleated cell counts. This table comes from immunoSEQ multiplex PCR, and its TCRdb copy is limited to in-frame clones, with some not included. V, J and clone size are taken as reported in that table, and D and trimming were inferred from the DNA itself. The sample contains over 200,000 clones, nearly 90% of which appear only once. This CDR3 region has 15 residues. CDR1 and CDR2 from the germline V gene are SGHAT and FQNNGV. V lost 7 bases to trimming and J lost 7 bases; unmatched junction nucleotides: 8. The chain uses TRBV11-2 and TRBJ2-2, with 11 bases lining up with TRBD1. This TCR was recovered from a young woman who had recovered from COVID-19. The sample taken for sequencing was peripheral blood. In nucleotides, the CDR3 is TGTGCCAGCAACTCGGGACAGGGGGTTTTCGGGGAGCTGTTTTTT. It codes for CASNSGQGVFGELFF. Drawing the rest from reference TRBV11-2 and TRBJ2-2, the complete variable domain is EAGVAQSPRYKIIEKRQSVAFWCNPISGHATLYWYQQILGQGPKLLIQFQNNGVVDDSQLPKDRFSAERLKGVDSTLKIQPAKLEDSAVYLCASNSGQGVFGELFFGEGSRLTVL.